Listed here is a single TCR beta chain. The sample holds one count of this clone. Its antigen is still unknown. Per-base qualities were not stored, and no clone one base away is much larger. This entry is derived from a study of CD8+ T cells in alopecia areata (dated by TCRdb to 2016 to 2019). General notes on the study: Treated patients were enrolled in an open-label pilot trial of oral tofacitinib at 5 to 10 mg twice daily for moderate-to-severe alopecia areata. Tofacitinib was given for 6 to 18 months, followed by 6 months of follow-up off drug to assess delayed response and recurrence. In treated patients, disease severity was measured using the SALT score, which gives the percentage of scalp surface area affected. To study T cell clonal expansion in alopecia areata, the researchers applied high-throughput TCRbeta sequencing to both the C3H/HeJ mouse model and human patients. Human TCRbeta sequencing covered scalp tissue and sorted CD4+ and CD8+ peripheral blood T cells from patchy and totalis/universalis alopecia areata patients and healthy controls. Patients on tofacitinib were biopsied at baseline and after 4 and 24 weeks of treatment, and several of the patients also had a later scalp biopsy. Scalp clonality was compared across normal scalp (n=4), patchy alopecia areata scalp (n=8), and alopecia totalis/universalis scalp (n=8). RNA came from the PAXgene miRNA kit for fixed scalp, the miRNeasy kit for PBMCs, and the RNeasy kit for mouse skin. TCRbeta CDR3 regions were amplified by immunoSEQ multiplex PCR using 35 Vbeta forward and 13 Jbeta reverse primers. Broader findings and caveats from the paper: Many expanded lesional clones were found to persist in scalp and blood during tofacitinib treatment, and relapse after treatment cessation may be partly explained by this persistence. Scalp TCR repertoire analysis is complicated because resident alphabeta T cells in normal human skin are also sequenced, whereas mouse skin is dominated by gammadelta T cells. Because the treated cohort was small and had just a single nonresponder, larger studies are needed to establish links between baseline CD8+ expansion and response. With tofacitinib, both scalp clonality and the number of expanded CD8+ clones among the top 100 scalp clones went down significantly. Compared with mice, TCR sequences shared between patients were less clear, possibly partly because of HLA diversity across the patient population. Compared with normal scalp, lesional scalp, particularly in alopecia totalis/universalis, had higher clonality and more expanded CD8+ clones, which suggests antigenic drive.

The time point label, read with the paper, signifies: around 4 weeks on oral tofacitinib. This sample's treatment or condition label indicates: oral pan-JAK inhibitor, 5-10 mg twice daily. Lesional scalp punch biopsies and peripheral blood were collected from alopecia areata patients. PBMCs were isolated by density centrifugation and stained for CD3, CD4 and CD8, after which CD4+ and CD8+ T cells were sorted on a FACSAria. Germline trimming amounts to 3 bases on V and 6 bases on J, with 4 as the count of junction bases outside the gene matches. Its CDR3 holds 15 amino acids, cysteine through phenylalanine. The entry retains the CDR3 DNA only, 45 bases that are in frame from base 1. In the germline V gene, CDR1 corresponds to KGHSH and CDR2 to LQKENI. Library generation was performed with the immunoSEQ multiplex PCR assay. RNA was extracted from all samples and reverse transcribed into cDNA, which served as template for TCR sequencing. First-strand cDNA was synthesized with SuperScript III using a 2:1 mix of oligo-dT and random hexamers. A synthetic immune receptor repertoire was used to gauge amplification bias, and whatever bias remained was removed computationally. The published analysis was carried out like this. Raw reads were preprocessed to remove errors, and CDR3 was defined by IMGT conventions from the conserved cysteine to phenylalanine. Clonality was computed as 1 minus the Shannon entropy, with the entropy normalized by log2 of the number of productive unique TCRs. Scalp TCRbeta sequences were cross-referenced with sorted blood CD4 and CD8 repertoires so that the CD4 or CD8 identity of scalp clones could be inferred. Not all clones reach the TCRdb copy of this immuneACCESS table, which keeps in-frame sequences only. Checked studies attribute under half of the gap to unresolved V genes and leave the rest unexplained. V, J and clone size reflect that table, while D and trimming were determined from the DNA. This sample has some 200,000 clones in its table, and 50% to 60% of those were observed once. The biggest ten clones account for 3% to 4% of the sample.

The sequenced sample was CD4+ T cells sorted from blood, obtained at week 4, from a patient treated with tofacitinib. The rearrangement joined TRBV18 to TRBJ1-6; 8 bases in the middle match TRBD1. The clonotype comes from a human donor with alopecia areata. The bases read TGTGCCAGCTCACCTCCTGACAGGGGTAATTCACCCCTCCACTTT. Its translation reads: CASSPPDRGNSPLHF.